Each of the 3 T cell receptor beta chains below was sequenced from the same sample in a study of shared clonotypes between healthy human individuals. Produced via immunoSEQ multiplex PCR; TCRdb's table is partial and in-frame only. The profile shows 550,000 to 800,000 clones, under 80% of them singletons. Sequences were obtained from memory CD4+ T cells sorted from blood. Subset reported: CD45RA-negative fraction. These receptors all come from a woman under 40 in good health.

The CDR3 DNA sequence: TGTGCCTGGTCCCGGGGGGGCAGGGAGCAGTACTTC. Translated: CAWSRGGREQYF. The chain employs TRBV30 and TRBJ2-5, with 8 positions matching TRBD2. CDR3 length: 12 amino acids. Trimming at V came to 5 bases and at J to 11 bases, leaving 10 bases not matched to a gene. Germline V gene lookup returns CDR1 GTSNPN and CDR2 SVGIG (reference sequence).

This clone has more than one count but fewer than ten. The V and J genes are TRBV27 and TRBJ2-1, with unresolved D. Germline lookup yields CDR1 MNHEY and CDR2 SMNVEV (reference sequence). CDR3 length equals 14 residues. V lost 3 bases to trimming and J lost 5 bases, with 11 bases between them. The CDR3 reads CASSFATGHNEQFF. CDR3 nucleotide sequence: TGTGCCAGCAGTTTTGCCACTGGGCACAATGAGCAGTTCTTC.

The chain carries TRBV5-1 and TRBJ2-5, with D uncertain. CDR1 is SGHRS and CDR2 is YFSETQ in the germline V gene. The CDR3 runs 13 residues. V dropped 0 bases and J dropped 4 bases, with 7 bases sitting between them. CDR3 nucleotides: TGCGCCAGCAGCTTGGTCGTTCCAGAGACCCAGTACTTC. Translating gives CASSLVVPETQYF.